A selection of T cell receptor beta chains follows, all from one sample in a study of blood T cells in healthy people across ages. TCRdb analysed the 5' RACE reads with MiXCR anew, one entry per CDR3 protein. Of 750,000 to 850,000 distinct CDR3 sequences in the sample, approximately 25% are singletons; the top ten hold roughly 3.5%. The sample also formed part of further work on T cells of mothers and their children.

The sequenced material came from blood. These receptors originate from a boy aged 5-17 years in good health. The CDR3 runs from the conserved cysteine through the conserved F or W. The D gene is left open where the match is weak. Expanded clones are given a class, and other clones once, few, many or no size at all.

TRBJ2-2 - - TRBV20-1 TGCAGTGCTTCCCGGGACCTACCATACTTCACCGGGGAGCTGTTTTTT CSASRDLPYFTGELFF
TRBJ2-5 - TRBD2 TRBV29-1 TGCAGCGTTGAAGATCATCTAGCGGGAGAAGGGGCAGAGACCCAGTACTTC CSVEDHLAGEGAETQYF
TRBJ1-5 few - TRBV2 TGTGCCAGCAGTGATCAAGTCGACCAGCCCCAGCATTTT CASSDQVDQPQHF
TRBJ2-5 - TRBD2 TRBV6-2/TRBV6-3 TGTGCCAGCAGTTACCGGTACCTGACTAGCGGGGGGGCCGGGGAGACCCAGTACTTC CASSYRYLTSGGAGETQYF
TRBJ2-7 - TRBD2 TRBV5-1 TGCGCCAGCAGCAAACTAGCGGGAGCCTTTTCCTACGAGCAGTACTTC CASSKLAGAFSYEQYF
TRBJ2-7 few - TRBV7-6 TGTGCCAGCAGCTTAGCGGCCGGAGTCTACGAGCAGTACTTC CASSLAAGVYEQYF
TRBJ2-4 few - TRBV20-1 TGCAGTGCCAATAGCGGAACAGGGGGGGAAAACATTCAGTACTTC CSANSGTGGENIQYF
TRBJ1-5 - - TRBV20-1 TGCAGTGCTTTACAGGGTAACGGCAATCAGCCCCAGCATTTT CSALQGNGNQPQHF
TRBJ2-5 - - TRBV14 TGTGCCAGCAGCCCACTACTAGGCCAAGAGACCCAGTACTTC CASSPLLGQETQYF
TRBJ1-1 few TRBD1 TRBV28 TGTGCCAGCAGGGGGGACAGGCGGTACACTGAAGCTTTCTTT CASRGDRRYTEAFF
TRBJ1-1 few TRBD1 TRBV12-3/TRBV12-4 TGTGCCAGCAGTTTAGCCGACAGGGGCACTGAAGCTTTCTTT CASSLADRGTEAFF
TRBJ2-1 - - TRBV14 TGTGCCAGCAGCCAAGATTTATGGGCCGAAGATGAGCAGTTCTTC CASSQDLWAEDEQFF
TRBJ1-1 - TRBD1 TRBV5-1 TGCGCCAGCAGCTCCGGGACAGGGAAGAACACTGAAGCTTTCTTT CASSSGTGKNTEAFF
TRBJ2-3 - - TRBV7-2 TGTGCCAGCAGCTCCCTGCCCGGTAGCACAGATACGCAGTATTTT CASSSLPGSTDTQYF
TRBJ2-7 few - TRBV6-5 TGTGCCAGCAGACCTCTTGGGGCCTACGAGCAGTACTTC CASRPLGAYEQYF
TRBJ2-3 few TRBD2 TRBV20-1 TGCAGTGCTAGAGATCATGGGACTAGCCCTAGCACAGATACGCAGTATTTT CSARDHGTSPSTDTQYF
TRBJ1-1 many - TRBV29-1 TGCAGCGTTGAATCGTCGATGAACACTGAAGCTTTCTTT CSVESSMNTEAFF
TRBJ1-2 few - TRBV25-1 TGTGCCAGCAGTGAATTACAGGCCAAGGGCTACACCTTC CASSELQAKGYTF
TRBJ2-2 few - TRBV25-1 TGTGCCAGCACAATTGGGGGCGCCGGGGAGCTGTTTTTT CASTIGGAGELFF
TRBJ2-7 - - TRBV5-5 TGTGCCAGCAGCTTGGAAAGCGAGCTGGGTGGGGAGCAGTACTTC CASSLESELGGEQYF
TRBJ1-1 - - TRBV7-2 TGTGCCAGCAGACGAATGGGTACTGGGCCATTTGAAGCTTTCTTT CASRRMGTGPFEAFF
TRBJ2-5 few - TRBV5-1 TGCGCCAGCAGCTTTGGGGCAGCTCAAGAGGCCCACTACTTC CASSFGAAQEAHYF
TRBJ2-3 few - TRBV5-1 TGCGCCAGCAGCTTGGAGGACCGGACAGATACGCAGTATTTT CASSLEDRTDTQYF
TRBJ2-7 - - TRBV25-1 TGTGCCAGCAGTGACAGGGGACAATACGAGCAGTACTTC CASSDRGQYEQYF
TRBJ1-1 - TRBD1 TRBV20-1 TGCAGTGCACAAGCAGGGGGCTATAACTTCGGGACCACTGAAGCTTTCTTT CSAQAGGYNFGTTEAFF
TRBJ1-4 - TRBD1 TRBV4-3 TGCGCCAGCAGCCAAGATTCCGCCGGGACAGGGCTAAACGAAAAACTGTTTTTT CASSQDSAGTGLNEKLFF
TRBJ2-6 - TRBD2 TRBV6-1 TGTGCCAGCAGTCCCATAGCGGGGTCTGGGGCCAACGTCCTGACTTTC CASSPIAGSGANVLTF
TRBJ1-1 - - TRBV10-3 TGTGCCATCAGTCCGGACAGAGAAAACACTGAAGCTTTCTTT CAISPDRENTEAFF
TRBJ2-1 - TRBD2 TRBV29-1 TGCAGCGGGGGAATCCCGGGACTAGCGGTTTACAATGAGCAGTTCTTC CSGGIPGLAVYNEQFF
TRBJ2-4 - - TRBV20-1 TGCAGTGCTACCCCGGGTAGGGGGGGAAACATTCAGTACTTC CSATPGRGGNIQYF
TRBJ1-2 - TRBD1 TRBV18 TGTGCCAGCTCATCGGGACAGGGGGAACTCTATGGCTACACCTTC CASSSGQGELYGYTF